These T cell receptor beta chains were read from a single sample in a study of cytomegalovirus exposure and HLA in healthy donors. Generated by immunoSEQ multiplex PCR, the TCRdb table keeps only in-frame clones and is missing some. This table has around 150,000 clones, around 77% appearing once. Sequenced sample: PBMCs. The source of these receptors is a young man in good health and CMV-seropositive. Each CDR3 is given with its conserved first and last residue. A D gene is named only where the DNA matches it firmly. Where a row states a size, it is once, few, many or the class of an expanded clone; other rows omit it.

clone_size j_call v_call d_call cdr3_length cdr3_nt cdr3_aa
- TRBJ1-3 TRBV7-9 - 14 TGTGCCAGCAGCCGCGGACAGTCTGGAAACACCATATATTTT CASSRGQSGNTIYF
few TRBJ2-2 TRBV5-5 - 13 TGTGCCAGCGGTCTACGCGGGTCCGGGGAGCTGTTTTTT CASGLRGSGELFF
- TRBJ2-5 TRBV7-6 - 15 TGTGCCAGCACCCGAGGGGGGGGATTTCAAGAGACCCAGTACTTC CASTRGGGFQETQYF
few TRBJ2-2 TRBV5-1 - 13 TGCGCCAGCAGCTTGGTGTCGGCCGGGGAGCTGTTTTTT CASSLVSAGELFF
- TRBJ2-7 TRBV7-9 TRBD2 15 TGTGCCAGCAGCTTAAACGCGGGGGGCTCCTACGAGCAGTACTTC CASSLNAGGSYEQYF
- TRBJ2-5 TRBV19 - 13 TGTGCCAGTAGCCCCGGGAACCAAGAGACCCAGTACTTC CASSPGNQETQYF
- TRBJ2-7 TRBV14 - 16 TGTGCCAGCAGCCAAGCGTACGGGGAAGGATACCACGAGCAGTACTTC CASSQAYGEGYHEQYF
- TRBJ2-6 TRBV28 - 17 TGTGCCAGCAGTTCCATCGGGTTGTCCTCTGGGGCCAACGTCCTGACTTTC CASSSIGLSSGANVLTF
- TRBJ2-7 TRBV7-9 - 13 TGTGCCAGCAGCTTAGACACCTCCTACGAGCAGTACTTC CASSLDTSYEQYF
- TRBJ1-4 TRBV28 - 14 TGTGCCAGCTCTTTTCCAGGGGAAAATGAAAAACTGTTTTTT CASSFPGENEKLFF
- TRBJ2-3 TRBV2 TRBD2 15 TGTGCCAGCAGTGCGAGCGGGGGTAGCACAGATACGCAGTATTTT CASSASGGSTDTQYF
- TRBJ1-1 TRBV30 - 13 TGTGCCTGGAGTCCAGGACGCGGGACTGAAGCTTTCTTT CAWSPGRGTEAFF
- TRBJ2-5 TRBV9 TRBD1 17 TGTGCCAGCACCCGTGGTCCGGGACAGGGGGTTGGGGAGACCCAGTACTTC CASTRGPGQGVGETQYF
- TRBJ2-7 TRBV19 TRBD1 13 TGTGCCAGTAGTGTCGACAGGGGCTACGAGCAGTACTTC CASSVDRGYEQYF
- TRBJ2-7 TRBV5-1 TRBD1 17 TGCGCCAGCAGCTGGGACCCAACCGGGACAGGGGGCTACGAGCAGTACTTC CASSWDPTGTGGYEQYF
- TRBJ2-7 TRBV5-6 - 11 TGTGCCAGCAGCATTAGGGGCGAGCAGTACTTC CASSIRGEQYF
- TRBJ2-1 TRBV2 TRBD2 15 TGTGCCAGCAGTGTAGAAGCGGGGGGCCACAATGAGCAGTTCTTC CASSVEAGGHNEQFF
- TRBJ2-7 TRBV6-5 TRBD1 13 TGTGCCAGCAGTTGGGGACAGGGATACGAGCAGTACTTC CASSWGQGYEQYF
- TRBJ2-7 TRBV7-2 TRBD2 13 TGTGCCAGCAGATTGCCGGGACTAGGCGAGCAGTACTTC CASRLPGLGEQYF
- TRBJ2-4 TRBV2 - 17 TGTGCCAGCAGTGAAGCCTGGCCCGGGGGTGCCAAAAACATTCAGTACTTC CASSEAWPGGAKNIQYF
once TRBJ1-1 TRBV6-1 - 15 TGTGCCAGCAGTGAAGGTCACCTCGGGAACACTGAAGCTTTCTTT CASSEGHLGNTEAFF
- TRBJ2-1 TRBV6-6 - 12 TGTGCCAGTGGACAGTATAGAGATGAGCAGTTCTTC CASGQYRDEQFF
few TRBJ2-7 TRBV5-1 TRBD1 13 TGCGCCAGCAGCGTAGACAGGGGGCGCGAGCAGTACTTC CASSVDRGREQYF
- TRBJ1-2 TRBV7-6 TRBD1 13 TGTGCCAGCAGCTCGGGGACAGGGGGTGGCTACACCTTC CASSSGTGGGYTF
once TRBJ2-7 TRBV7-8 TRBD1 15 TGTGCCAGCAGCACCCGGGACAGTCTCTCCTACGAGCAGTACTTC CASSTRDSLSYEQYF
- TRBJ2-1 TRBV7-2 - 14 TGTGCCAGCAGCCCCGAGGATGGCTACAATGAGCAGTTCTTC CASSPEDGYNEQFF
- TRBJ2-5 TRBV7-3 TRBD2 14 TGTGCCAGCTCTTGGACTAGCGGCAGAGAGACCCAGTACTTC CASSWTSGRETQYF
- TRBJ1-5 TRBV6-6 TRBD1 14 TGTGCCAGCAGTGCCCCGACAGGGTCTCAGCCCCAGCATTTT CASSAPTGSQPQHF
- TRBJ2-2 TRBV4-1 - 15 TGCGCCAGCAGCCCAGTCAACAGCGGGACCGGGGAGCTGTTTTTT CASSPVNSGTGELFF
few TRBJ1-6 TRBV7-9 TRBD1 18 TGTGCCAGCAGCCCCCCGGGACAGGGGGGCGTCTATAATTCACCCCTCCACTTT CASSPPGQGGVYNSPLHF
- TRBJ2-3 TRBV4-1 - 18 TGCGCCAGCAGCCAAGTAACGTGGAGGGTCCGAAATACAGATACGCAGTATTTT CASSQVTWRVRNTDTQYF